Listed below are T cell receptor beta chains from one sample, sequenced in a study of T cell repertoires in cytomegalovirus infection. These receptors' targets are unknown. Via MiXCR, TCRdb re-called the reads, giving one row per CDR3 protein. The sample has approximately 110,000 distinct CDR3 sequences, over 25% seen once; the top ten hold 58%. Sequenced here: CD8+ T cells from cultured PBMCs, sampled from culture after CMV antigen stimulation. Receptor source: a human donor in good health (CMV status not recorded). Some clones in this sample may be carry-over from other donors' samples. The CDR3 runs from the conserved cysteine through the conserved F or W. A D gene is named only where the DNA matches it firmly. Only some rows state a clone size, as once, few, many or a class for expanded clones.

size,V,D,J,CDR3,DNA
many,TRBV4-1,-,TRBJ1-1,CASSPSQGGMTEAFF,TGCGCCAGCAGCCCTTCACAGGGAGGGATGACTGAAGCTTTCTTT
-,TRBV28,-,TRBJ1-1,CASSLWAGNTEAFF,TGTGCCAGCAGTTTGTGGGCGGGGAACACTGAAGCTTTCTTT
many,TRBV15,-,TRBJ1-4,CATSHRTVTNEKLFF,TGTGCCACCAGCCACCGGACAGTCACTAATGAAAAACTGTTTTTT
-,TRBV12-5,-,TRBJ2-3,CASGLWAVQTDTQYF,TGTGCTAGTGGTTTGTGGGCAGTCCAGACAGATACGCAGTATTTT
-,TRBV20-1,-,TRBJ2-5,CSAATLRETQYF,TGCAGTGCTGCGACTTTGCGGGAGACCCAGTACTTC
few,TRBV11-2,-,TRBJ1-1,CASSSSGSNTEAFF,TGTGCCAGCAGCTCCTCCGGTTCGAACACTGAAGCTTTCTTT
-,TRBV6-1,TRBD2,TRBJ2-3,CASGPGTRVSDTQYF,TGTGCCAGCGGACCGGGGACTAGGGTCTCAGATACGCAGTATTTT
many,TRBV7-2,TRBD1,TRBJ1-2,CASSLYAQGTSTGYTF,TGTGCCAGCAGCTTATACGCACAGGGGACTTCAACCGGCTACACCTTC
many,TRBV7-9,TRBD2,TRBJ2-1,CASSLIAGGTNEQFF,TGTGCCAGCAGCTTAATAGCGGGGGGGACTAATGAGCAGTTCTTC
-,TRBV12-3/TRBV12-4,-,TRBJ1-1,CASSLFPDGGTEAFF,TGTGCCAGCAGTTTATTCCCGGACGGGGGCACTGAAGCTTTCTTT
-,TRBV6-5,TRBD1,TRBJ1-2,CASSTGGGAGGYTF,TGTGCCAGCAGTACCGGAGGGGGCGCGGGTGGCTACACCTTC
-,TRBV5-6,TRBD1,TRBJ1-2,CASSLWAGGPYGYTF,TGTGCCAGCAGCTTGTGGGCAGGGGGCCCCTATGGCTACACCTTC
-,TRBV4-3,TRBD2,TRBJ2-1,CASSQFSGGADEQFF,TGCGCCAGCAGCCAATTTAGCGGGGGGGCCGATGAGCAGTTCTTC
many,TRBV7-2,TRBD1,TRBJ1-2,CASSLGTGNYGYTF,TGTGCCAGCAGCTTAGGGACAGGGAACTATGGCTACACCTTC
-,TRBV10-3,TRBD2,TRBJ2-7,CAIRASGGHSYEQYF,TGTGCCATCAGGGCTAGCGGGGGGCACTCCTACGAGCAGTACTTC
-,TRBV4-1,TRBD1,TRBJ1-1,CASSTGQGVTEAFF,TGCGCCAGCAGCACGGGACAGGGGGTTACTGAAGCTTTCTTT
many,TRBV12-3/TRBV12-4,-,TRBJ2-7,CASSLASLPYEQYF,TGTGCCAGCAGTTTGGCTAGTCTTCCCTACGAGCAGTACTTC
once,TRBV28,-,TRBJ2-3,CASSLSPPDTQYF,TGTGCCAGCAGTTTAAGCCCTCCCGATACGCAGTATTTT
many,TRBV6-1,-,TRBJ1-6,CASSGDNYNSPLHF,TGTGCCAGCAGTGGGGACAACTATAATTCACCCCTCCACTTT
few,TRBV19,-,TRBJ1-5,CASSPWGTNQPQHF,TGTGCCAGTAGTCCCTGGGGGACTAATCAGCCCCAGCATTTT
-,TRBV7-9,-,TRBJ1-2,CASSLGQGRGGYTF,TGTGCCAGCAGCTTAGGTCAGGGGCGCGGAGGCTACACCTTC
-,TRBV6-6,TRBD2,TRBJ2-3,CASYRPGGGTDTQYF,TGTGCCAGCTATAGACCTGGCGGGGGGACAGATACGCAGTATTTT
few,TRBV4-3,TRBD2,TRBJ2-5,CASSHGTSGGETQYF,TGCGCCAGCAGCCACGGGACTAGCGGGGGGGAGACCCAGTACTTC
-,TRBV3-1,TRBD1,TRBJ2-1,CASSRSGAGTGDNEQFF,TGTGCCAGCAGCCGATCCGGGGCCGGGACAGGGGACAATGAGCAGTTCTTC
-,TRBV11-3,-,TRBJ2-1,CASSLGGTGNEQFF,TGTGCCAGCAGCTTAGGCGGGACGGGAAATGAGCAGTTCTTC
-,TRBV6-5,TRBD1,TRBJ2-7,CASRQGATPYEQYF,TGTGCCAGCAGGCAGGGGGCTACTCCCTACGAGCAGTACTTC
-,TRBV5-6,-,TRBJ2-2,CASSLIETPEELFF,TGTGCCAGCAGCTTGATTGAGACACCGGAGGAGCTGTTTTTT
many,TRBV4-1,-,TRBJ2-5,CASSQGGEETQYF,TGCGCCAGCAGCCAAGGGGGGGAAGAGACCCAGTACTTC
-,TRBV20-1,-,TRBJ1-1,CSASTMNEAFF,TGCAGTGCTAGCACTATGAATGAAGCTTTCTTT
-,TRBV2,-,TRBJ2-1,CASSEASGYYNEQFF,TGTGCCAGCAGTGAAGCGAGCGGCTATTACAATGAGCAGTTCTTC
many,TRBV7-9,TRBD1,TRBJ1-1,CASSRRTGNTEAFF,TGTGCCAGCAGCAGACGGACAGGGAACACTGAAGCTTTCTTT
few,TRBV11-2,-,TRBJ2-1,CASSLPRTDGAGNEQFF,TGTGCCAGCAGCCTGCCCCGGACGGACGGGGCGGGAAATGAGCAGTTCTTC
-,TRBV7-9,-,TRBJ1-1,CASSESGVTEAFF,TGTGCCAGCAGCGAATCAGGGGTCACTGAAGCTTTCTTT
few,TRBV19,-,TRBJ2-2,CASMTPYSNIDTGELFF,TGTGCCAGTATGACCCCATACAGTAACATCGACACCGGGGAGCTGTTTTTT
once,TRBV20-1,-,TRBJ2-7,CSAEGKVGDSYEQYF,TGCAGTGCTGAGGGGAAGGTGGGGGACTCCTACGAGCAGTACTTC
few,TRBV11-2,-,TRBJ2-7,CASSLGVAEMDYEQYF,TGTGCCAGCAGCTTAGGAGTAGCGGAAATGGACTACGAGCAGTACTTC
once,TRBV7-3,-,TRBJ1-1,CVSSLGRNTEAFF,TGTGTCAGCAGCTTAGGGCGAAACACTGAAGCTTTCTTT